This T cell receptor beta chain emerged from a study of blood T cell repertoires in COVID-19. The overall study: The origin of the acute and convalescent COVID-19 samples was the United States, Italy and Spain. Sources were T cells, B-cell-depleted T cells, or PBMCs; the material itself was cDNA or gDNA.

The assay was immunoSEQ multiplex PCR, and TCRdb's table has in-frame clones only and misses some. The sample carries approximately 170,000 clones, about 80% recorded once. The V gene end was trimmed by 6 bases and the J gene end by 5 bases; junction bases not matched to a gene: 9. The CDR3 consists of 14 residues. Germline V gene sequence: CDR1 MNHEY, CDR2 SVGAGI. This sequence joins TRBV6-5 and TRBJ2-7; 8 bases line up with TRBD1. The source material was peripheral blood. The source of this sequence is a man aged 65 to 79 with active or convalescent COVID-19. The DNA for the CDR3 is TGTGCCAGCAGCTACCGGGACAGGAGACACGAGCAGTACTTC. It translates to CASSYRDRRHEQYF.